Each of the 7 T cell receptor beta chains below was sequenced from the same sample in a study of cytomegalovirus exposure and HLA in healthy donors. The PCR had 60 Vbeta and 13 Jbeta primers. The protocol was immunoSEQ multiplex PCR, while the TCRdb copy is restricted to in-frame clones and leaves out a portion. Here the sample spans about 67,000 clones, about 65% being singletons. The specimen sequenced was PBMCs. These receptors all stem from a woman aged 25 to 45 in good health and CMV-seronegative.

This sequence joins TRBV19 and TRBJ1-4; D possibly corresponds to TRBD1 (5 bases). V lost 7 bases and J lost 5, with 14 bases in between. This CDR3 comprises 14 residues. Germline CDR1 LNHDA, CDR2 SQIVND (reference sequence). This chain's CDR3 is CASIGVGSNEKLFF. In DNA, the CDR3 is TGTGCCAGTATAGGGGTCGGATCGAATGAAAAACTGTTTTTT.

The chain has TRBV10-3 and TRBJ1-2; 10 bases agree with TRBD1. The germline CDR1 and CDR2 sequences are ENHRY and SYGVKD. This CDR3 spans 13 amino acids. Losses at the gene ends were 6 bases for V and 6 bases for J; bases not matched to a gene: 4. The CDR3 loop reads CAISGTGDDGYTF. CDR3 sequence (DNA): TGTGCCATCAGCGGGACAGGGGACGATGGCTACACCTTC.

This clone has more than one count but fewer than ten. This sequence joins TRBV28 and TRBJ2-3; weak D call: TRBD2 (6 bases). The CDR3 length is 15 residues. The V and J ends lost 5 bases and 0 bases respectively, with 12 bases between them. From germline, CDR1 is MDHEN and CDR2 SYDVKM. The CDR3 spells CASSRGTASTDTQYF. The CDR3, as DNA: TGTGCCAGCAGTCGCGGGACGGCTAGCACAGATACGCAGTATTTT.

The chain is built from TRBV5-5 and TRBJ2-5; D might be TRBD2 (6 bases). Germline-derived CDR1 and CDR2 are SGHKS and YYEKEE (reference sequence). The CDR3 totals 13 residues. The V end lost 3 bases, the J end lost 1 base, and 7 bases lay between the germline ends. The CDR3 sequence: CASSSGLQETQYF. CDR3 nucleotides: TGTGCCAGCAGCTCGGGACTCCAAGAGACCCAGTACTTC.

V usage is TRBV29-1 and J usage is TRBJ2-5; perhaps TRBD2 as D (5 bases). Germline CDR1 reads SQVTM; CDR2 reads ANQGSEA. The CDR3 length is 15 residues. The V and J ends lost 1 base and 1 base respectively, with 13 bases between them. The CDR3 bases are TGCAGCGTTGAAGGTTTGACGAGCGGCCAAGAGACCCAGTACTTC. It yields the protein CSVEGLTSGQETQYF.

In its sample, this clone was seen a few times. The chain links TRBV6-1 to TRBJ1-1, with a possible D match to TRBD1 (6 bases). Germline assignment: CDR1 MNHNS and CDR2 SASEGT. The V end lost 6 bases, the J end lost 2 bases, and 10 bases lay between the germline ends. This CDR3 region has 13 residues. In DNA form, the CDR3 reads TGTGCCAGCAGGTGGACAGTTAACACTGAAGCTTTCTTT. It yields the protein CASRWTVNTEAFF.

V gene TRBV11-2 combines with J gene TRBJ2-5, with D possibly being TRBD1 (6 bases). The CDR3 consists of 16 residues. Germline CDR1 and CDR2: SGHAT and FQNNGV. The V and J ends lost 7 bases and 4 bases respectively, with 22 bases between them. Here the CDR3 reads CASTDPQQGWRETQYF. CDR3 DNA: TGTGCCAGCACCGACCCTCAACAGGGTTGGCGAGAGACCCAGTACTTC.